This T cell receptor beta chain appears in the sequencing data of a study of tumor-infiltrating lymphocytes in primary liver carcinoma. Study as a whole: Per sample, productive TCRbeta reads numbered roughly 3.65 to 7.13 million, similar across tissue types.

TCR beta cDNA was made from 400 to 500 ng total RNA with a constant-region primer. Three-round nested multiplex PCR performed with slightly modified ARM-PCR produced the TCR beta libraries. Primers for the first two PCR rounds were TRBV1-TRBV30 forward primers and a C-beta reverse primer (around 10 cycles per round). TCRdb ran MiXCR on the multiplex PCR reads and lists one entry per CDR3 protein. The data hold about 310,000 distinct CDR3 sequences, with roughly three fifths observed a single time. Details on this clonotype: Its matching antigen is unknown. The junction and the germline gene differ at one end; a read error may be behind it.

Germline loops: CDR1 SGHDT, CDR2 YYEEEE. The CDR3 is 14 amino acids. Germline DNA was also extracted, with blood RNA taken from unsorted whole blood. Study results and caveats: CD4+ and CD8+ repertoires could not be compared in these unsorted bulk samples. The study found tumor-adjacent and tumor-blood pairs overlapped less than tumor region pairs.

The receptor's source is a woman aged 25-40 years with primary liver carcinoma and hepatitis B virus infection. The V and J genes are TRBV5-6 and TRBJ2-6; 10 bases map to TRBD1. Sequencing used peripheral blood. The chain's CDR3 is CTSSLGQGLGVLTF. In DNA, the CDR3 is TGTACCAGCAGCTTGGGACAGGGGCTAGGCGTCCTGACTTTC.